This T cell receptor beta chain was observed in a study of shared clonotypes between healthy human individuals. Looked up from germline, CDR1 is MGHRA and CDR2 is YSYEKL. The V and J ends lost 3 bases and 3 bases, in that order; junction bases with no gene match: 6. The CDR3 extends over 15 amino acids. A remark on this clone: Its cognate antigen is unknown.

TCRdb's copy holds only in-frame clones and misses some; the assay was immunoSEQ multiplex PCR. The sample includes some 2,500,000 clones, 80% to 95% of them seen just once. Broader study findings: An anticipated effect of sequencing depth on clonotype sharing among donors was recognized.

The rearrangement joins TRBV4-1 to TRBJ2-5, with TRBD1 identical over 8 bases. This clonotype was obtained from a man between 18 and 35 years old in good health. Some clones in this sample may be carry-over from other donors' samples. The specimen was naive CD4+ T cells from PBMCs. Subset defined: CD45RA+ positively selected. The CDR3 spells CASSHVDRGKETQYF. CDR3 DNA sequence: TGCGCCAGCAGCCATGTCGACAGGGGAAAAGAGACCCAGTACTTC.